Below are 5 T cell receptor beta chains sequenced from a single sample in a study of CD8 T cells in ankylosing spondylitis. TCRdb re-called the 5' RACE reads through MiXCR, storing one row per CDR3 protein. This repertoire shows about 500,000 distinct CDR3 sequences, approximately 12% found once; its top ten account for nearly 7%. What these receptors recognize is not known. Regarding the study as a whole: A motif in TCR beta, a set of fewer than ten highly homologous variants, appeared characteristic of ankylosing spondylitis blood.

Material: blood, either unsorted or a sorted T cell fraction (not recorded which). The receptor source for this set is a male donor with ankylosing spondylitis.

The CDR3 region is CASSSGKLEHTQYF. DNA for the CDR3: TGTGCCAGCAGTTCCGGGAAGCTAGAACATACGCAGTATTTT. This rearrangement joins TRBV7-9 to TRBJ2-3, with D tentatively TRBD2 (5 bases). V lost 6 bases to trimming and J lost 7 bases, with 17 bases between them. The CDR3 has 14 amino acids. Germline V gene data show CDR1 as SEHNR and CDR2 as FQNEAQ (reference sequence).

The genes are TRBV5-1 and TRBJ2-1, with 7 positions matching TRBD1. Germline trimming cut 1 base from V and 7 bases from J; bases unmatched to any gene: 8. Looked up from germline, CDR1 is SGHRS and CDR2 is YFSETQ. This CDR3 comprises 15 residues. CDR3 DNA sequence: TGCGCCAGCAGCTTGACAGGGGTGGGGTGGAATGAGCAGTTCTTC. It encodes CASSLTGVGWNEQFF.

The V call is TRBV5-1, the J call TRBJ1-4, with D perhaps matching TRBD1 (5 bases). The CDR3 has 13 residues. Germline assignment: CDR1 SGHRS and CDR2 YFSETQ. The V end was cut by 5 bases, the J end by 8 bases, with 13 bases between. As DNA, the CDR3 is TGCGCCAGCAGTACCAGGGTAGGAGAAAAACTGTTTTTT. Its protein product is CASSTRVGEKLFF. The full variable domain, rest sourced from reference TRBV5-1 and TRBJ1-4, is KAGVTQTPRYLIKTRGQQVTLSCSPISGHRSVSWYQQTPGQGLQFLFEYFSETQRNKGNFPGRFSGRQFSNSRSEMNVSTLELGDSALYLCASSTRVGEKLFFGSGTQLSVL.

This chain links TRBV3-1 with TRBJ1-1; D ambiguous. This CDR3 has 15 amino acids. V was trimmed by 4 bases and J by 4 bases, leaving 16 bases between them. CDR1 and CDR2 from the germline V gene are LGHDT and YNNKEL (reference sequence). The CDR3 nucleotides are TGTGCCAGCAGCCTCGGACTCCCGGGTTCCACTGAAGCTTTCTTT. Encoded protein: CASSLGLPGSTEAFF.

The chain joins TRBV27 to TRBJ2-1; either TRBD1 or TRBD2 may supply D (7 bases each). The CDR3 length is 17 residues. V gave up 3 bases and J gave up 4 bases, with 19 bases separating them. Germline loops: CDR1 MNHEY, CDR2 SMNVEV (reference sequence). The DNA of the CDR3 is TGTGCCAGCAGTTTCTACAGGGGAGGGGATCTATACAATGAGCAGTTCTTC. It specifies CASSFYRGGDLYNEQFF.